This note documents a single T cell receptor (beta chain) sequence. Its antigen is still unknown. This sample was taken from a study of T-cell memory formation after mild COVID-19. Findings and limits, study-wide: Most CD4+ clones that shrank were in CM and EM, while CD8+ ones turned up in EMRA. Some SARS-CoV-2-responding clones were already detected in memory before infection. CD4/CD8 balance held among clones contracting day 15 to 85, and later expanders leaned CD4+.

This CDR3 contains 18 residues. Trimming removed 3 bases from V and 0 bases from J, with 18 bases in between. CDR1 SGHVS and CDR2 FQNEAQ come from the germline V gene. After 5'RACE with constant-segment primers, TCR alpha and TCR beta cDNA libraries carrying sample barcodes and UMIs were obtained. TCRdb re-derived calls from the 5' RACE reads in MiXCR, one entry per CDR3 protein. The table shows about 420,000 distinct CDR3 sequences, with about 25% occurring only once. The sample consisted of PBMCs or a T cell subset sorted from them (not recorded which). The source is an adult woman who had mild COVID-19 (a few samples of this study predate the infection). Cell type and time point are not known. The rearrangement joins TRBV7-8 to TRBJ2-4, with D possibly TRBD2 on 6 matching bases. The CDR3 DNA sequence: TGTGCCAGCAGCTTGGGGGGTGGCACCTACTTAGCCAAAAACATTCAGTACTTC. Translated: CASSLGGGTYLAKNIQYF.